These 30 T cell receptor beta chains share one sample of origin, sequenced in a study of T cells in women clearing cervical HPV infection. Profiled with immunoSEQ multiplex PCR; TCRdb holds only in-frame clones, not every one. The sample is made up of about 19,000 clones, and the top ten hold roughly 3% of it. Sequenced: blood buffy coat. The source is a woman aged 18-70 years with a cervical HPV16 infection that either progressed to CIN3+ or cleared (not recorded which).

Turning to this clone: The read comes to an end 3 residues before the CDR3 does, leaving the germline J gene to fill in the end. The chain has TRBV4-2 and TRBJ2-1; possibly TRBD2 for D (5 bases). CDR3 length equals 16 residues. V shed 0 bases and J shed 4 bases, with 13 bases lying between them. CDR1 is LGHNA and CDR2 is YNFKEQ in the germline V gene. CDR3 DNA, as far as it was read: TGTGCCAGCAGCCAAGATAGGTCTTCGGGGTACAATGAG. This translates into CASSQDRSSGYNE. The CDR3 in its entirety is CASSQDRSSGYNEQFF.

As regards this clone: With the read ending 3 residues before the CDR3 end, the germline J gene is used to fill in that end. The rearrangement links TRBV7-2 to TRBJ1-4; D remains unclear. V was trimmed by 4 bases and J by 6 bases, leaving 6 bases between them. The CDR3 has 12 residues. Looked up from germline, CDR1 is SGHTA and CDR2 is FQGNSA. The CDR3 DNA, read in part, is TGTGCCAGCAGCTCTCTAGATGAAAAA. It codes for CASSSLDEK. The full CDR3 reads CASSSLDEKLFF.

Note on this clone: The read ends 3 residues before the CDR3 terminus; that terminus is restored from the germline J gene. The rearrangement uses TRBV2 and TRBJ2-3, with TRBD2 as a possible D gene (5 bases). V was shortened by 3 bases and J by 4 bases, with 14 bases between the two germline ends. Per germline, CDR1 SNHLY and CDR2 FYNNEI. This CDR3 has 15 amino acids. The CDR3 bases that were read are TGTGCCAGCAGTGATTTCGGGGTAGAAGCAGATACG. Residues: CASSDFGVEADT. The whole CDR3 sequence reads CASSDFGVEADTQYF.

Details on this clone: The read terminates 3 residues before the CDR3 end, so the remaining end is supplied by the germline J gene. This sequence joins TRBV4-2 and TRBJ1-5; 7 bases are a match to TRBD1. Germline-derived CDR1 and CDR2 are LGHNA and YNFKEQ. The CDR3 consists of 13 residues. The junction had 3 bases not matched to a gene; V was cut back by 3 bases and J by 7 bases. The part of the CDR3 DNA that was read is TGTGCCAGCAGCCATGAACAGGGGCAGCCC. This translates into CASSHEQGQP. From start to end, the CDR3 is CASSHEQGQPQHF.

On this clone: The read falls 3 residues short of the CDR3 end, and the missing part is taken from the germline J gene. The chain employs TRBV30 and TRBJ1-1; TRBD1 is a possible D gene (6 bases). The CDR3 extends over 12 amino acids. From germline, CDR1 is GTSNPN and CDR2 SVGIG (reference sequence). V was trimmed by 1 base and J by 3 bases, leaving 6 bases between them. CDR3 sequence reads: CAWSGTDTEAFF. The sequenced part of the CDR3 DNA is TGTGCCTGGAGTGGGACAGACACTGAA.

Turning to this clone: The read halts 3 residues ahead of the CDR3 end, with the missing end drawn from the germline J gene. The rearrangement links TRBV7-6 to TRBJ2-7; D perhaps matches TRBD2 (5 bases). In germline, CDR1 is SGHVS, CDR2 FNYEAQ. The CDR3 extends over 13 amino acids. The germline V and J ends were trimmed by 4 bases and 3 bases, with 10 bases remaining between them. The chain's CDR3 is CASSSRTGYEQYF. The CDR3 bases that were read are TGTGCCAGCAGCTCCCGGACTGGCTACGAG.

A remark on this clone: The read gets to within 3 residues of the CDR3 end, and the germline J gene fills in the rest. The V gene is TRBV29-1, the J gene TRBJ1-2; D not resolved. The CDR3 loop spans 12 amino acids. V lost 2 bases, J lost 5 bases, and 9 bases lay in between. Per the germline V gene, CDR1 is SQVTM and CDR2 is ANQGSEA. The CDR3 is CSVESAGYGYTF. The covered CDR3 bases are TGCAGCGTTGAATCGGCGGGGTATGGC.

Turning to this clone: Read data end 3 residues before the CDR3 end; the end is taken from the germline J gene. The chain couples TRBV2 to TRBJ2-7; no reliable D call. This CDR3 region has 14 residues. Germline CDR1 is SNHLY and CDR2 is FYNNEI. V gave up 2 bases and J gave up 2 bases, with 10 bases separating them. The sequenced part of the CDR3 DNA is TGTGCCAGCAGTGAACAGTCACCCCCCTACGAG. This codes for CASSEQSPPYE. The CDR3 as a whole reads CASSEQSPPYEQYF. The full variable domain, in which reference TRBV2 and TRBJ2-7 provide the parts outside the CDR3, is EPEVTQTPSHQVTQMGQEVILRCVPISNHLYFYWYRQILGQKVEFLVSFYNNEISEKSEIFDDQFSVERPDGSNFTLKIRSTKLEDSAMYFCASSEQSPPYEQYFGPGTRLTVT.

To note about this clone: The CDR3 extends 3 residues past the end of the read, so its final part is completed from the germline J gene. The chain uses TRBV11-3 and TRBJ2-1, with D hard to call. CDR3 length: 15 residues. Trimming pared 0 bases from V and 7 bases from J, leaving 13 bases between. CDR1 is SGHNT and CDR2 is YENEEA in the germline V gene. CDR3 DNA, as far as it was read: TGTGCCAGCAGCTTAGATAGCCCCGGGTGGAATGAG. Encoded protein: CASSLDSPGWNE. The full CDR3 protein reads CASSLDSPGWNEQFF. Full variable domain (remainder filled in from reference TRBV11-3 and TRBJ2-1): EAGVVQSPRYKIIEKKQPVAFWCNPISGHNTLYWYLQNLGQGPELLIRYENEEAVDDSQLPKDRFSAERLKGVDSTLKIQPAELGDSAVYLCASSLDSPGWNEQFFGPGTRLTVL.

Incomplete CDR3 DNA: TGTGCCAGCAGCCCTCAACCACAGGGGAGAGATACG. Translating gives CASSPQPQGRDT. The entire CDR3 reads CASSPQPQGRDTQYF. J is TRBJ2-3 and V is TRBV7-3; 7 nucleotides align to TRBD1. The read ends 3 residues before the CDR3 terminus; that terminus is restored from the germline J gene. The CDR3 spans 15 residues. J gave up 5 bases and V 5 bases, and 10 bases lay outside the gene matches. Germline V gives CDR1 SGHTA, CDR2 FQGTGA.

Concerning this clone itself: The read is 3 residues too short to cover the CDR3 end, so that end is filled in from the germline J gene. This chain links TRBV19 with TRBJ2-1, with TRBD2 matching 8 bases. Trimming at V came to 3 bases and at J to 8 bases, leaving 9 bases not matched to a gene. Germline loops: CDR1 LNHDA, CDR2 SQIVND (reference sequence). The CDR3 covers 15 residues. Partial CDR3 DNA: TGTGCCAGTAGTATTATCGGGGGGGCCAGTGATGAG. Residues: CASSIIGGASDE. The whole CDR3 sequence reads CASSIIGGASDEQFF.

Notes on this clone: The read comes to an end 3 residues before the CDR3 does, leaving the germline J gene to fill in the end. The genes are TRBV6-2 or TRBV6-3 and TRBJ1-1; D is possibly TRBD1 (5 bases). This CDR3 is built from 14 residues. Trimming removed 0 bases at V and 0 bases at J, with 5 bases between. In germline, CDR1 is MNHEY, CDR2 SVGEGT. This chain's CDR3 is CASSYSGVNTEAFF. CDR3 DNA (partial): TGTGCCAGCAGTTACTCAGGGGTGAACACTGAA.

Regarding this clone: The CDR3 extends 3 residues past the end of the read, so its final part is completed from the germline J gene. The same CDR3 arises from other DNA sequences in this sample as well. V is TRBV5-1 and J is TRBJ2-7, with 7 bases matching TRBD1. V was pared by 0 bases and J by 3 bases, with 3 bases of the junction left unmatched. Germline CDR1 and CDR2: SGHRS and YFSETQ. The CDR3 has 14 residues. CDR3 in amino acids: CASSLGQGYYEQYF. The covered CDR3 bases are TGCGCCAGCAGCTTGGGACAGGGTTACTACGAG. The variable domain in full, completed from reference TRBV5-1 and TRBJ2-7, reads KAGVTQTPRYLIKTRGQQVTLSCSPISGHRSVSWYQQTPGQGLQFLFEYFSETQRNKGNFPGRFSGRQFSNSRSEMNVSTLELGDSALYLCASSLGQGYYEQYFGPGTRLTVT.

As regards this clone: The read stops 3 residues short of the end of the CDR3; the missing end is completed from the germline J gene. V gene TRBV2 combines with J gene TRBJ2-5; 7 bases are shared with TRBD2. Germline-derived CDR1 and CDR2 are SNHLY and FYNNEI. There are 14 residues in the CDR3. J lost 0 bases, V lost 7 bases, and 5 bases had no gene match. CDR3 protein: CASNVGGNQETQYF. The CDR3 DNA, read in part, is TGTGCCAGCAACGTGGGGGGGAACCAAGAGACC.

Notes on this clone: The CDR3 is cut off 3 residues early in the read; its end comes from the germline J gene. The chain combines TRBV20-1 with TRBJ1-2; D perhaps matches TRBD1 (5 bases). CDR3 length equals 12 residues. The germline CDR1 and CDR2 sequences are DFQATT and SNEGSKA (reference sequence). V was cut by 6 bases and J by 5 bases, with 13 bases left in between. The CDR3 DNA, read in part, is TGCAGTGCCCCTGGGGGGGGGTATGGC. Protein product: CSAPGGGYG. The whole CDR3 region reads CSAPGGGYGYTF.

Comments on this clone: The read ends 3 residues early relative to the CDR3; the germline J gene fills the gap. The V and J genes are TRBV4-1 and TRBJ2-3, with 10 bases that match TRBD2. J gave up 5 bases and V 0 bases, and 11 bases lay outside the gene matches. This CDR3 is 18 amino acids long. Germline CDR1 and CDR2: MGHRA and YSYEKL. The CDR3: CASSQDFAKRGGLDTQYF. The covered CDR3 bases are TGCGCCAGCAGCCAAGATTTTGCCAAGCGGGGGGGCCTAGATACG.

The sequenced CDR3 bases are TGTGCCAGCAGCTTGGGGACAGGGGCTGGTGAG. It translates to CASSLGTGAGE. The CDR3 as a whole reads CASSLGTGAGEQFF. This chain joins TRBV7-6 and TRBJ2-1; 10 nucleotides align to TRBD1. The read ends 3 residues before the CDR3 terminus; that terminus is restored from the germline J gene. The germline V gene encodes CDR1 SGHVS and CDR2 FNYEAQ. J gave up 9 bases and V 3 bases, and 5 bases lay outside the gene matches. CDR3 length: 14 residues.

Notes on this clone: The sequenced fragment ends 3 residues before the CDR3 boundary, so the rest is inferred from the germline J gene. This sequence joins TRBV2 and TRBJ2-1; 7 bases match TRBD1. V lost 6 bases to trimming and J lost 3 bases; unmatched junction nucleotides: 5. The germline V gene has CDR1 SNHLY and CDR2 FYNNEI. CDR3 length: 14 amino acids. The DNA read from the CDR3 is TGTGCCAGCAGGAAACAGGGGTACTACAATGAG. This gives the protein CASRKQGYYNE. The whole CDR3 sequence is CASRKQGYYNEQFF.

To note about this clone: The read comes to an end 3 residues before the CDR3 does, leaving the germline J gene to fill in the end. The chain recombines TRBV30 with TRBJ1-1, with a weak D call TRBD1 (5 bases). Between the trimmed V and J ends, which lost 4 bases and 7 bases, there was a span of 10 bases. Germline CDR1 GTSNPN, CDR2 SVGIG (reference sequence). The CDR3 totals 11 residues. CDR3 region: CAWNVGGEAFF. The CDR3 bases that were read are TGTGCCTGGAATGTGGGGGGTGAA.

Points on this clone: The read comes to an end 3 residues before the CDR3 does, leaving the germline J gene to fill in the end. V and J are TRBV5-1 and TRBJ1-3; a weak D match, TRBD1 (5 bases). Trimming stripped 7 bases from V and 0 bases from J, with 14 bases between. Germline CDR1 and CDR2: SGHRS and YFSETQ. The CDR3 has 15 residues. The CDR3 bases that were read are TGCGCCAGCCGTGGAGACAGCGACTCTGGAAACACC. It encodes CASRGDSDSGNT. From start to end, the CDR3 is CASRGDSDSGNTIYF.

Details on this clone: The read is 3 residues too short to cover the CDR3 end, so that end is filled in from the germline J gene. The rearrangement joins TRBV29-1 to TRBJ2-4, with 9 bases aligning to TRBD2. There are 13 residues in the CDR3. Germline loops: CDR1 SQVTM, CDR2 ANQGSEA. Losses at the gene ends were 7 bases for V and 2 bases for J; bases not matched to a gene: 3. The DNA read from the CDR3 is TGCAGCGCAGCGGGGGGAACCAAAAACATT. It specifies CSAAGGTKNI. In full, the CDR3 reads CSAAGGTKNIQYF.

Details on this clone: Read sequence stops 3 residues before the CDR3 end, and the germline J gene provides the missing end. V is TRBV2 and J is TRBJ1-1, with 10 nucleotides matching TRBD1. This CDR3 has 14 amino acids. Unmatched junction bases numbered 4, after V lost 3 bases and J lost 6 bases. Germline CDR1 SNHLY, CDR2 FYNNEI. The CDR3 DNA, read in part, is TGTGCCAGCAGTGACGGACAGGGGGGGGCTGAA. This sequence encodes CASSDGQGGAE. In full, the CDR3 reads CASSDGQGGAEAFF.

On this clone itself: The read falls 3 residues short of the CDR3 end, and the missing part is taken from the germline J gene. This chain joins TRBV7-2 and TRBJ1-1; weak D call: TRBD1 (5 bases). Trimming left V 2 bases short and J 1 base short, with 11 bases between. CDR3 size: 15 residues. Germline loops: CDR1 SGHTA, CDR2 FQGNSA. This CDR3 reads CASSLSGLTNTEAFF. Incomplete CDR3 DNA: TGTGCCAGCAGCTTATCGGGACTGACGAACACTGAA.

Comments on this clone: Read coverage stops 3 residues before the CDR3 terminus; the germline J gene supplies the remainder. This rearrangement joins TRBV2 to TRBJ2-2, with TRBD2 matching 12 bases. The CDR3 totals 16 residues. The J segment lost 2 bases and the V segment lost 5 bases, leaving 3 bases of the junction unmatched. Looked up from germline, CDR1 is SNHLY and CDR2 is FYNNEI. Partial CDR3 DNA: TGTGCCAGCAGTTTACTAGCGGGGGGCAACACCGGGGAG. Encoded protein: CASSLLAGGNTGE. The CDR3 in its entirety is CASSLLAGGNTGELFF.

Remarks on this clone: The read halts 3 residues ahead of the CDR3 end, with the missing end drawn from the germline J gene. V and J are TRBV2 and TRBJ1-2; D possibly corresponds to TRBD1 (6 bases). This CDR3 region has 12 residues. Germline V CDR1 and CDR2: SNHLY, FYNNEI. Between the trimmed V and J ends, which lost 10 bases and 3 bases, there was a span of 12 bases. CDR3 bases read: TGTGCCACCCCGGGACACGACTATGGC. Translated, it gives CATPGHDYG. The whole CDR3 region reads CATPGHDYGYTF.

The CDR3 DNA, read in part, is TGCGCCAGCAGCTCCCAGGGACTAGGGGGCACAGATACG. It translates to CASSSQGLGGTDT. The whole CDR3 sequence reads CASSSQGLGGTDTQYF. The chain carries TRBV5-1 and TRBJ2-3; 8 bases match TRBD2. The read terminates 3 residues before the CDR3 end, so the remaining end is supplied by the germline J gene. Germline CDR1 SGHRS, CDR2 YFSETQ. Trimming removed 3 bases from V and 1 base from J; junction bases left unmatched: 7. This CDR3 is built from 16 residues.

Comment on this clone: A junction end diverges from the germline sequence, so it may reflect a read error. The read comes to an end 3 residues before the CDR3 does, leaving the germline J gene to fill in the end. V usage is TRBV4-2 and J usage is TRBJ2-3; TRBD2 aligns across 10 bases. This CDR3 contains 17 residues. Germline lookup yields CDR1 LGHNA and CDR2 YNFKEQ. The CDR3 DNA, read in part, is TGCGCCAGCAGCCTAGGAGCGGGGGGGGCTAGCACAGATACG. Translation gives CASSLGAGGASTDT. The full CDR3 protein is CASSLGAGGASTDTQYF.

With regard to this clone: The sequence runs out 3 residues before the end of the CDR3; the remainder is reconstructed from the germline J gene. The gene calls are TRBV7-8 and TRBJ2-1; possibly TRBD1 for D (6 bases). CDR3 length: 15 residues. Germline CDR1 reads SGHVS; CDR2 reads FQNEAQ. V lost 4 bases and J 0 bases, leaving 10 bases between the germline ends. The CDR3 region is CASSSTGSSYNEQFF. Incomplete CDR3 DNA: TGTGCCAGCAGCTCAACAGGGAGCTCCTACAATGAG.

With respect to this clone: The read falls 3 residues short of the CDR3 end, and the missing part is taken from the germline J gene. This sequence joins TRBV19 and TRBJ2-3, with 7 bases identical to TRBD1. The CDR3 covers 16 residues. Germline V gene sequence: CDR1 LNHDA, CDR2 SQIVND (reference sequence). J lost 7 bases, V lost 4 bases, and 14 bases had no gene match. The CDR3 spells CASSTGRTGGRNTQYF. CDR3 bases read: TGTGCCAGTAGTACCGGACGGACAGGTGGTAGGAATACG.

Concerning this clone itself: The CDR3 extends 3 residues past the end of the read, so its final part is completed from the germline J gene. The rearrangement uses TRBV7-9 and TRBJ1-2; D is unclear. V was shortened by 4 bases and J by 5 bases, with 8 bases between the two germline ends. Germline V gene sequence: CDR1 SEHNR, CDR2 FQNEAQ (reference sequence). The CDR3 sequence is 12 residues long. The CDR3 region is CASSSGVYGYTF. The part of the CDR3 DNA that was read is TGTGCCAGCAGCTCAGGAGTTTATGGC. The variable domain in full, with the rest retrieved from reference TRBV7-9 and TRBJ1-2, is DTGVSQNPRHKITKRGQNVTFRCDPISEHNRLYWYRQTLGQGPEFLTYFQNEAQLEKSRLLSDRFSAERPKGSFSTLEIQRTEQGDSAMYLCASSSGVYGYTFGSGTRLTVV.